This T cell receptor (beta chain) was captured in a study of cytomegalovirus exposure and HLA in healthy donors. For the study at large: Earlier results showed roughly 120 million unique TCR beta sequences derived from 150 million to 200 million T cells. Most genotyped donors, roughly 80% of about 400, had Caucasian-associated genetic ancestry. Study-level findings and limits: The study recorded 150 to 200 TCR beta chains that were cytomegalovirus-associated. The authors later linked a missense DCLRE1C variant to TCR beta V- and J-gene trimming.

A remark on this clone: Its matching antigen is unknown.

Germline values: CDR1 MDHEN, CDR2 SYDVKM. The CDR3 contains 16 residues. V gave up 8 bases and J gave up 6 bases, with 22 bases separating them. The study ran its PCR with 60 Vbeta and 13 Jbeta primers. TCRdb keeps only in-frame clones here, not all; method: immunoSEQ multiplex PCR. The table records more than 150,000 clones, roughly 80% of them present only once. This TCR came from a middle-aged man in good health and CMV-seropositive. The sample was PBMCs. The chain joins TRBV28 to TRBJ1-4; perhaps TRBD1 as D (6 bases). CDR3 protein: CASRLSISGGDEKLFF. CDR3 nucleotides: TGTGCCAGCCGCCTGTCGATTTCGGGGGGCGATGAAAAACTGTTTTTT.